This TCR beta chain came from a study of post-analysis software for immune sequencing data. Overall study context: Clinical courses comprised relapsing-remitting, secondary progressive and progressive-relapsing multiple sclerosis.

This clonotype has more than one count but fewer than ten. Its antigen is undetermined. The CDR3 has 19 amino acids. Germline loops: CDR1 SGHKS, CDR2 YYEKEE (reference sequence). Trimming stripped 0 bases from V and 1 base from J, with 21 bases between. Study-wide findings and caveats: Patients carried five TRBV segments more frequently than controls did, and TRBV5-6, TRBV5-1 and TRBV20-1 were among them. Versus controls, multiple sclerosis patients showed significantly lower diversity (normalized Chao1).

Unique molecular identifiers were carried by the TCR beta cDNA libraries. Using its own MiXCR run on the PCR reads, TCRdb lists one record per CDR3 protein. Of over 300,000 distinct CDR3 sequences listed, around 33% are singletons. The receptor's source is a girl aged 5-17 years with multiple sclerosis. Sequencing input: blood. The chain employs TRBV5-5 and TRBJ2-3; D ambiguous. In DNA form, the CDR3 reads TGTGCCAGCAGCTTGGTTCTCTATCCTACCCCCTCGGGCACAGATACGCAGTATTTT. This codes for CASSLVLYPTPSGTDTQYF.